This T cell receptor beta chain was sequenced for a study of a mutant IDH1 vaccine in newly diagnosed glioma. The overall study: Patients got radiotherapy, temozolomide, or both beforehand, and most got both. Regarding the study as a whole: Pseudoprogression appeared independent of alterations in top peripheral clonotypes.

Repertoires were generated with immunoSEQ multiplex PCR, while TCRdb's copy carries only in-frame clones and drops some. The table includes some 42,000 clones, 70% to 90% detected once. The time point: week 5, during vaccination. Vaccine doses each comprised 300 ug of mutant IDH1 20-mer peptide, with topical imiquimod. The CDR3 consists of 11 residues. The germline V gene has CDR1 DFQATT and CDR2 SNEGSKA (reference sequence). In the case of this clone: Its antigen is undetermined.

The receptor was isolated from a man aged 40-49 years with glioma. The material was PBMCs, obtained from a glioma patient whose treatment included an IDH1 peptide vaccine. The genes are TRBV20-1 and TRBJ2-3, with 7 bases aligning to TRBD2. The CDR3 DNA is TGCAGGGCAACTAGCGCAGATACGCAGTATTTT. Translating it yields CRATSADTQYF.